This T cell receptor beta chain is drawn from a study of control samples from healthy donors and cancer patients. Libraries were prepared by immunoSEQ multiplex PCR; TCRdb keeps only in-frame clonotypes and omits some of them. The sample has about 180,000 clones, more than 90% seen once; the top ten hold 1.1% to 1.5%. This TCR came from a man younger than 40 in good health. The specimen was blood.

The CDR3 is CASSAGTGGMNQPQHF. CDR3 nucleotide sequence: TGTGCCAGCAGCGCCGGGACAGGGGGGATGAATCAGCCCCAGCATTTT. The V and J genes are TRBV11-2 and TRBJ1-5; 11 nucleotides match TRBD1. This CDR3 is 16 amino acids long. Germline V gene sequence: CDR1 SGHAT, CDR2 FQNNGV. V was pared by 5 bases and J by 4 bases, with 7 bases of the junction left unmatched.